This TCR beta chain was recorded in a study of blood T cells in healthy people across ages. General observations from the study: Older age went with lower TCR beta diversity per million T cells, in a roughly linear way.

Every participating donor contributed 8 to 10 milliliters of peripheral blood through a draw. The amount of total RNA extracted per sample was at least 5.5 micrograms. The use of a sample-barcoded 5' primer and a J-beta primer mix characterized a second PCR of roughly 6 to 11 cycles. TCRdb passed the 5' RACE reads through MiXCR, listing each CDR3 protein once. The data hold 1.5 million to 2 million distinct CDR3 sequences, with around half observed a single time. With respect to this clonotype: Its antigen is still unknown.

The sample was blood. The receptor comes from a woman aged 40 to 49 in good health.

DNA for the CDR3: TGTGCCAGCAGCTCCCCCGGACAGGGTTTCATCTCCTACGAGCAGTACTTC. This encodes CASSSPGQGFISYEQYF. The V gene is TRBV5-4, the J gene TRBJ2-7; TRBD1 matches 8 bases. CDR3 length: 17 residues. Germline values: CDR1 SGHNT, CDR2 YYREEE (reference sequence). V was pared by 3 bases and J by 0 bases, with 11 bases of the junction left unmatched.